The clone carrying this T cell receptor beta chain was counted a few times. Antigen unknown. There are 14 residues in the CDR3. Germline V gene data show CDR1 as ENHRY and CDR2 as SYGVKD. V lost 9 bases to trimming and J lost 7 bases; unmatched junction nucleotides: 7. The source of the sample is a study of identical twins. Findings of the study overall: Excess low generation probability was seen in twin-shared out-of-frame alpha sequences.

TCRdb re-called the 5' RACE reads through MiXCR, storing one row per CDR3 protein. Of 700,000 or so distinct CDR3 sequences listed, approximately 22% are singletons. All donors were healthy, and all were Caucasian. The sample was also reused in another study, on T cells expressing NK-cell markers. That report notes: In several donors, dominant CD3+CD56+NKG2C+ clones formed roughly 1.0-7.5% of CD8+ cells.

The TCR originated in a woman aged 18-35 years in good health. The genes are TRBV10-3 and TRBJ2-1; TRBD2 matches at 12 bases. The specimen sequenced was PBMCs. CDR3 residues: CAIQPGLAGNEQFF. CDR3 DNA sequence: TGTGCCATTCAACCGGGACTAGCGGGTAATGAGCAGTTCTTC.